Below are 2 T cell receptor beta chains sequenced from a single sample in a study of T cell responses to AZD1222 COVID-19 vaccine. Sequencing was performed with immunoSEQ multiplex PCR; in TCRdb, only in-frame clones are kept and a portion is missing. The table shows about 180,000 clones, with 80% to 90% occurring only once. Sequencing used peripheral blood, obtained 28 days after the second AZD1222 dose. Receptor source: an adult who received the AZD1222 COVID-19 vaccine.

This clone was observed a single time. The chain uses TRBV4-1 and TRBJ2-1; 10 bases are a match to TRBD2. CDR3 size: 15 residues. The V gene's germline CDR1 is MGHRA and CDR2 YSYEKL. Trimming at V came to 4 bases and at J to 3 bases, leaving 3 bases not matched to a gene. The CDR3 loop is CASSRGLADYNEQFF. In nucleotides, the CDR3 is TGCGCCAGCAGCCGAGGACTAGCGGACTACAATGAGCAGTTCTTC.

The gene calls are TRBV12-5 and TRBJ2-3; D not resolved. V was trimmed by 6 bases and J by 4 bases, leaving 14 bases between them. CDR1 is LGHNT, CDR2 FRNRAP, per germline. The CDR3 is made up of 14 amino acids. Here the CDR3 reads CASGRQALPDTQYF. The CDR3 region has the DNA TGTGCTAGTGGGCGCCAGGCGTTGCCAGATACGCAGTATTTT. The full variable domain, with the rest looked up from reference TRBV12-5 and TRBJ2-3, is DARVTQTPRHKVTEMGQEVTMRCQPILGHNTVFWYRQTMMQGLELLAYFRNRAPLDDSGMPKDRFSAEMPDATLATLKIQPSEPRDSAVYFCASGRQALPDTQYFGPGTRLTVL.